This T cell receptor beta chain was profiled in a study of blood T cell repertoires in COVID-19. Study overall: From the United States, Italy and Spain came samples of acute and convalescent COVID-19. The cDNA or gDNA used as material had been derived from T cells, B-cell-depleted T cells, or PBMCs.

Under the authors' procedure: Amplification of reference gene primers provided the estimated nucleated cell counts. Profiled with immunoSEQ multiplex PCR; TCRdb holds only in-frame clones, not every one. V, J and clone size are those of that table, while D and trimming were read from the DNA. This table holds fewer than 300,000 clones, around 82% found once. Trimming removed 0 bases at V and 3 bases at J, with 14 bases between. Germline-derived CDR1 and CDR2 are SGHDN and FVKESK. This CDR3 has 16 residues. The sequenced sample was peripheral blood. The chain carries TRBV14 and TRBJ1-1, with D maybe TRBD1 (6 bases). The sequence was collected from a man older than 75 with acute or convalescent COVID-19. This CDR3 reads CASSQDRGQIYTEAFF. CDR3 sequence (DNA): TGTGCCAGCAGCCAAGACCGCGGACAGATTTACACTGAAGCTTTCTTT.